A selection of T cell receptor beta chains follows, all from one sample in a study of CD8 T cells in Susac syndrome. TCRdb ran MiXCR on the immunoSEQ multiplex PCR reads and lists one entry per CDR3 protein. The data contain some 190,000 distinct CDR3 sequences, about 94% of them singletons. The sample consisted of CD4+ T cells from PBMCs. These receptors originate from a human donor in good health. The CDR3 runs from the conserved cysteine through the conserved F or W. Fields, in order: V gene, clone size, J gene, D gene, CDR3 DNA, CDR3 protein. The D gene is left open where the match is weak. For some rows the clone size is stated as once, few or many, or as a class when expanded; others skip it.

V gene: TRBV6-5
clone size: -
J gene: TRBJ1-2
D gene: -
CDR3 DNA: TGTGCCAGCAGCGACAGCTTCCTCGGCTATGGCTACACCTTC
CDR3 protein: CASSDSFLGYGYTF

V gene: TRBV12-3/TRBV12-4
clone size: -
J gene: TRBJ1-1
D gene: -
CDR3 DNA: TGTGCCAGCAGGATATACTGGAACACTGAAGCTTTCTTT
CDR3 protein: CASRIYWNTEAFF

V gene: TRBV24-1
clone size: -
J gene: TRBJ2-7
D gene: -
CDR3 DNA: TGTGCCACCAGTCACCCCGGGACTCCATACGAGCAGTACTTC
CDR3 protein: CATSHPGTPYEQYF

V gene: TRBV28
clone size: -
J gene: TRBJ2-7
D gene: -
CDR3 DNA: TGTGCCAGCAGTTGGGGGACCGTTGCATCCTACGAGCAGTACTTC
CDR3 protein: CASSWGTVASYEQYF

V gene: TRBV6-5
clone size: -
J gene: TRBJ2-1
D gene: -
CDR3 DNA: TGTGCCAGCAGTTACAGGGCTAGGTCCTACAATGAGCAGTTCTTC
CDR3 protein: CASSYRARSYNEQFF

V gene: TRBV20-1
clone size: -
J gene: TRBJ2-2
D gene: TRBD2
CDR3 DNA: TGCAGTGCCCAAACCGGGACTAGGAGCACCGGGGAGCTGTTTTTT
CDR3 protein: CSAQTGTRSTGELFF

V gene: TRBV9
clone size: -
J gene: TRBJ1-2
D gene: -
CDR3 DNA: TGTGCCAGCAGCGGACAGGTTGCTGGCTACACCTTC
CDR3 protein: CASSGQVAGYTF

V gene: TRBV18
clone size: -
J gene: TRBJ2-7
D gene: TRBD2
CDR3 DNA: TGTGCCAGCTCACCAGGCCAGCGGGGCCACGAGCAGTACTTC
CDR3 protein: CASSPGQRGHEQYF

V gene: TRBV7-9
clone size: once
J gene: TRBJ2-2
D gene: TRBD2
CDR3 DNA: TGTGCCAGCAGCCGCCTCACTAGCGGATACACCGGGGAGCTGTTTTTT
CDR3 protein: CASSRLTSGYTGELFF

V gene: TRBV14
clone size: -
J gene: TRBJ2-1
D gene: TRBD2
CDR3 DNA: TGTGCCAGCAGCCAAGATCCGGGACTAGACGGCTTGGGTGAGCAGTTCTTC
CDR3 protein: CASSQDPGLDGLGEQFF

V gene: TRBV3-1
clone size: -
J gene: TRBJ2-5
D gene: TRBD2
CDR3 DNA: TGTGCCAGCAGCCAAGGCGTTCAGGGAGGGGAGACCCAGTACTTC
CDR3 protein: CASSQGVQGGETQYF

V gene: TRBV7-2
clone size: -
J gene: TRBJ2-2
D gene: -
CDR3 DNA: TGTGCCAGCAGCTTTCGGAGCACCTGGGAGCTGTTTTTT
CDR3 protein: CASSFRSTWELFF

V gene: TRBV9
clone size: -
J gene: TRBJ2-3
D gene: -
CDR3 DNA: TGTGCCAGCAGCGTACGGTATGGAGGAGATACGCAGTATTTT
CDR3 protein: CASSVRYGGDTQYF

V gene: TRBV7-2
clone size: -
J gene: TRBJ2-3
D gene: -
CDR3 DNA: TGTGCCAGCAGCCCCCTGGCAGATACGCAGTATTTT
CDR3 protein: CASSPLADTQYF

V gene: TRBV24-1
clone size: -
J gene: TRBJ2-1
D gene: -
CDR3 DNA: TGTGCCACCAGTCGTACCTCCTACAATGAGCAGTTCTTC
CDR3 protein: CATSRTSYNEQFF

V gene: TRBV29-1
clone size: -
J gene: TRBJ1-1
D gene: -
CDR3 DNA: TGCAGCGTTTTATACACTGAAGCTTTCTTT
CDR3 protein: CSVLYTEAFF

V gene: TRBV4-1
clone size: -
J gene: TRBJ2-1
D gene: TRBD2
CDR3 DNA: TGCGCCAGCAGCCGGAGCGGGAGTGAATACAATGAGCAGTTCTTC
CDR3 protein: CASSRSGSEYNEQFF

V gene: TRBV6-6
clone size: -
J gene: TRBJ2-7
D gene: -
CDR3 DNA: TGTGCCAGCACGCAGAGCTCCTACGAGCAGTACTTC
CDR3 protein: CASTQSSYEQYF

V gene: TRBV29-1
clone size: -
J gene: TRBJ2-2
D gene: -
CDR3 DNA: TGCAGCGGCGGAGGGTCAGGGGAGCTGTTTTTT
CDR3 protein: CSGGGSGELFF

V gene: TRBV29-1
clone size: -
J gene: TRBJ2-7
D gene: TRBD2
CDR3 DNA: TGCAGCGGCCGGGGTGGTCTAGCGGGAGACGAGCAGTACTTC
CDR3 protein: CSGRGGLAGDEQYF

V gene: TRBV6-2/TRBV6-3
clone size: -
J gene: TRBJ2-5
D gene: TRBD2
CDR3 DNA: TGTGCCAGCAGTTACGGGCTAGCGGGAGGAGAGACCCAGTACTTC
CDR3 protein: CASSYGLAGGETQYF

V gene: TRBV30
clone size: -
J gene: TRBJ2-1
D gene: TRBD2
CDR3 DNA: TGTGCCTGGACGCTACGGGGGGGTGAGCAGTTCTTC
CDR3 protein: CAWTLRGGEQFF

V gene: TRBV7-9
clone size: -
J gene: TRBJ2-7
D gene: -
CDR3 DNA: TGTGCCAGCAGCTTCGGCCTCACCTCAGGGCAGTACTTC
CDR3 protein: CASSFGLTSGQYF

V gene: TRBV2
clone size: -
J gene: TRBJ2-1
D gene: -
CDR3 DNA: TGTGCCAGCAGTGAGGGGCTATCTCGGGAGCAGTTCTTC
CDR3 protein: CASSEGLSREQFF

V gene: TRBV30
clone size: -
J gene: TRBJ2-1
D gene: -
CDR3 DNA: TGTGCCTGGAGTAAAATTGGACAGGAGCAGTTCTTC
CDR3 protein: CAWSKIGQEQFF

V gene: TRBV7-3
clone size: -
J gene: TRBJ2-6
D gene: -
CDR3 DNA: TGTGCCAGCAGCCCGTCGGGCCCCTCCTCTGGGGCCAACGTCCTGACTTTC
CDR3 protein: CASSPSGPSSGANVLTF

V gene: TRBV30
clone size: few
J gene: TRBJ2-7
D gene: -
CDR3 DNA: TGTGCCTGGAGTAGGGGCGACCTCTACGAGCAGTACTTC
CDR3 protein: CAWSRGDLYEQYF

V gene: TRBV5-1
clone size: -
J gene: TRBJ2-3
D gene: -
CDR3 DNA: TGCGCCAGCCGAATCCGGGACACCACAGATACGCAGTATTTT
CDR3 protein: CASRIRDTTDTQYF

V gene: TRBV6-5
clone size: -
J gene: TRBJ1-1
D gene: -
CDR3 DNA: TGTGCCAGCAGTTACGTTCTAACAGGATTGGCTTTCTTT
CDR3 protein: CASSYVLTGLAFF

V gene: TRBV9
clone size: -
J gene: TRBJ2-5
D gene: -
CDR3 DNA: TGTGCCAGCAGCGTAAGGCCACAACAAGAGACCCAGTACTTC
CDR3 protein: CASSVRPQQETQYF